These 22 T cell receptor beta chains share one sample of origin, sequenced in a study of Ad26.COV2.S vaccination and SARS-CoV-2 variants. Assay used: immunoSEQ multiplex PCR; TCRdb lists only in-frame clones, some missing. Of roughly 400,000 clones detected, about 89% appear once; the ten largest clones hold about 2%. The treatment denotes: over 15 received Ad26.COV2.S at low or high dose, single or two shots; five or six received placebo; per-sample allocation not given. Sampling happened 63 days after the first vaccine or placebo injection. Sequencing used peripheral blood, obtained in a trial of Ad26.COV2.S vaccine versus placebo. The receptors originated from a person between 18 and 59 years old who received the Ad26.COV2.S COVID-19 vaccine or a placebo.

The chain has TRBV5-8 and TRBJ1-2; D call uncertain. V was clipped by 2 bases and J by 5 bases, with 7 bases between them. CDR3 length equals 12 residues. Germline CDR1 is SGHTS and CDR2 is YDEGEE. CDR3 sequence (DNA): TGTGCCAGCAGCTTTTCCTCGTATGGCTACACCTTC. This sequence encodes CASSFSSYGYTF.

The J gene is TRBJ2-7, the V gene TRBV24-1, with D perhaps matching TRBD1 or TRBD2 (5 bases each). Looked up from germline, CDR1 is KGHDR and CDR2 is SFDVKD. Deletions cut 0 bases from V and 0 bases from J, with 11 bases between. The CDR3 runs to 16 residues. The CDR3 protein is CATSDLRWGSSYEQYF. The CDR3 bases are TGTGCCACCAGTGATTTGCGGTGGGGGAGCTCCTACGAGCAGTACTTC.

The rearrangement joins TRBV6-5 to TRBJ1-2; 7 bases are shared with TRBD1. CDR1 is MNHEY and CDR2 is SVGAGI in the germline V gene. This CDR3 region has 13 residues. The V gene end was trimmed by 3 bases and the J gene end by 8 bases; junction bases not matched to a gene: 6. This chain's CDR3 is CASSYSGQPGYTF. The CDR3 DNA reads TGTGCCAGCAGTTATTCGGGACAGCCAGGCTACACCTTC.

V gene TRBV3-1 (or the pseudogene TRBV3-2) combines with J gene TRBJ2-7; tentative D call: TRBD2 (5 bases). Germline V gene sequence: CDR1 LGHDT, CDR2 YNNKEL (reference sequence). The CDR3 has 16 amino acids. V was clipped by 4 bases and J by 1 base, with 17 bases between them. CDR3: CASSRPRSGSSYEQYF. The CDR3 DNA is TGTGCCAGCAGCCGCCCCCGAAGTGGGAGTTCCTACGAGCAGTACTTC.

V and J are TRBV29-1 and TRBJ2-2, with D perhaps matching TRBD1 (5 bases). Looked up from germline, CDR1 is SQVTM and CDR2 is ANQGSEA. V lost 4 bases and J 5 bases, leaving 8 bases between the germline ends. The length of the CDR3 is 12 residues. CDR3 residues: CSVVQGTGELFF. The DNA for the CDR3 is TGCAGCGTTGTCCAGGGAACCGGGGAGCTGTTTTTT.

The CDR3, as DNA: TGTGCCAGCAGCTTAGCGTCGCACGATGAGCAGTTCTTC. This translates into CASSLASHDEQFF. The V call is TRBV7-2, the J call TRBJ2-1; D is uncertain. CDR1 and CDR2 from the germline V gene are SGHTA and FQGNSA. V was clipped by 0 bases and J by 8 bases, with 8 bases between them. CDR3 length: 13 amino acids.

This clone has a single count. The chain is built from TRBV11-3 and TRBJ2-2, with 11 nucleotides matching TRBD2. The CDR3 extends over 16 amino acids. The germline V gene encodes CDR1 SGHNT and CDR2 YENEEA. V shed 2 bases, J shed 4 bases, and the junction held 3 bases outside the gene matches. CDR3 residues: CASSLLAGGTTGELFF. The CDR3 nucleotides read TGTGCCAGCAGCTTACTAGCGGGAGGAACCACCGGGGAGCTGTTTTTT.

This CDR3 is CAWSKREGRYNEQFF. The CDR3 DNA reads TGTGCCTGGAGTAAAAGGGAGGGCCGCTACAATGAGCAGTTCTTC. The chain joins TRBV30 to TRBJ2-1; 7 nucleotides align to TRBD2. This CDR3 is 15 amino acids long. V lost 2 bases and J lost 3; bases outside the gene matches: 7. Germline CDR1 is GTSNPN and CDR2 is SVGIG (reference sequence).

The V and J genes are TRBV28 and TRBJ2-3; the match to TRBD2 covers 14 bases. Germline CDR1 and CDR2: MDHEN and SYDVKM. The CDR3 length is 20 residues. With 5 bases clipped from V and 0 bases from J, the junction kept 13 bases outside the gene matches. This CDR3 reads CASSPNRGLAGVYSTDTQYF. In DNA form, the CDR3 reads TGTGCCAGCAGTCCGAACAGGGGACTAGCGGGAGTTTATAGCACAGATACGCAGTATTTT.

This chain uses TRBV5-1 with TRBJ2-1, with a possible D match to TRBD2 (6 bases). This CDR3 is 15 amino acids long. In germline, CDR1 is SGHRS, CDR2 YFSETQ. Trimming shortened V by 4 bases and J by 3 bases, and 14 bases separated the two germline ends. CDR3 amino acids: CASSLSGLDYNEQFF. As DNA, the CDR3 is TGCGCCAGCAGCCTGTCGGGACTGGACTACAATGAGCAGTTCTTC.

This clone was picked up one time. CDR3 bases: TGTGCCAGCTCACCGCGGACAGGGGGAGGACATGGCTACACCTTC. This encodes CASSPRTGGGHGYTF. This chain links TRBV18 with TRBJ1-2; the match to TRBD1 covers 10 bases. This CDR3 spans 15 amino acids. Unmatched junction bases numbered 7, after V lost 3 bases and J lost 6 bases. The germline CDR1 and CDR2 sequences are KGHSH and LQKENI.

The V call is TRBV15, the J call TRBJ2-5; D assignment may be TRBD1 or TRBD2 (5 bases each). The V gene lost 0 bases and the J gene lost 1 base, with 9 bases spanning the gap. The CDR3 loop spans 15 amino acids. From germline, CDR1 is LNHNV and CDR2 YYDKDF (reference sequence). Here the CDR3 reads CATSRDPRGQETQYF. As DNA, the CDR3 is TGTGCCACCAGCAGAGATCCGAGGGGCCAAGAGACCCAGTACTTC.

The chain uses TRBV6-5 and TRBJ2-7; D is unclear. The CDR3 loop spans 12 amino acids. Germline V gives CDR1 MNHEY, CDR2 SVGAGI. V was pared by 4 bases and J by 1 base, with 5 bases between. Written as DNA, the CDR3 is TGTGCCAGCAGTTCCCGTTCCTACGAGCAGTACTTC. It is translated as CASSSRSYEQYF.

V gene TRBV6-5 combines with J gene TRBJ2-7; D is perhaps TRBD2 (5 bases). V lost 0 bases to trimming and J lost 0 bases, with 9 bases between them. Looked up from germline, CDR1 is MNHEY and CDR2 is SVGAGI. The CDR3 is 15 residues long. The CDR3 region has the DNA TGTGCCAGCAGTTACTCGGAGGCGAGCTCCTACGAGCAGTACTTC. Translated: CASSYSEASSYEQYF.

The chain combines TRBV7-9 with TRBJ2-5; no clear D. Trimming pared 2 bases from V and 1 base from J, leaving 8 bases between. The CDR3 is 14 amino acids. Germline lookup yields CDR1 SEHNR and CDR2 FQNEAQ (reference sequence). CDR3 nucleotide sequence: TGTGCCAGCAGCTTAACACGGCTCCAAGAGACCCAGTACTTC. Translated: CASSLTRLQETQYF.

The chain combines TRBV7-9 with TRBJ2-7, with D possibly matching TRBD1 (5 bases). The CDR3 length is 16 residues. The germline gives CDR1 SEHNR, CDR2 FQNEAQ (reference sequence). Deletions cut 3 bases from V and 2 bases from J, with 17 bases between. CDR3 sequence: CASSFPLGAGPYEQYF. DNA for the CDR3: TGTGCCAGCAGCTTCCCCTTAGGGGCAGGGCCCTACGAGCAGTACTTC.

This sequence joins TRBV9 and TRBJ2-6; D not certain. Germline V CDR1 and CDR2: SGDLS, YYNGEE. With 5 bases removed from V and 0 bases from J, the gap between germline ends came to 3 bases. This CDR3 region has 13 residues. The CDR3 nucleotides read TGTGCCAGCAGGAGCTCTGGGGCCAACGTCCTGACTTTC. As protein: CASRSSGANVLTF.

V and J are TRBV4-1 and TRBJ2-7; TRBD2 matches 11 bases. This CDR3 is 16 amino acids long. Trimming took 0 bases from V and 1 from J; bases not matched to a gene: 2. Germline assignment: CDR1 MGHRA and CDR2 YSYEKL. The CDR3 nucleotides read TGCGCCAGCAGCCAAGATCTAGCGGGAGGATCCTACGAGCAGTACTTC. Translating gives CASSQDLAGGSYEQYF.

CDR3 loop: CATSRDHPGLGGGELFF. CDR3 DNA: TGTGCCACCAGCAGAGATCACCCGGGACTCGGGGGCGGGGAGCTGTTTTTT. The chain is built from TRBV15 and TRBJ2-2; perhaps TRBD2 as D (6 bases). This CDR3 spans 17 amino acids. The V end was cut by 0 bases, the J end by 7 bases, with 18 bases between. Germline V gives CDR1 LNHNV, CDR2 YYDKDF (reference sequence).

The J gene is TRBJ2-3, the V gene TRBV27; the match to TRBD2 covers 15 bases. Germline values: CDR1 MNHEY, CDR2 SMNVEV (reference sequence). The length of the CDR3 is 18 residues. With 2 bases clipped from V and 3 bases from J, the junction kept 6 bases outside the gene matches. This CDR3 is CASSLAGTSGRITDTQYF. The CDR3 DNA follows: TGTGCCAGCAGTTTAGCCGGGACTAGCGGGAGGATTACAGATACGCAGTATTTT.

The V gene is TRBV5-1, the J gene TRBJ2-2, with TRBD2 as a possible D gene (6 bases). Germline V gene lookup returns CDR1 SGHRS and CDR2 YFSETQ. The CDR3 covers 15 residues. V was clipped by 0 bases and J by 7 bases, with 13 bases between them. DNA of the CDR3: TGCGCCAGCAGCTTGGTGGCTAGCGATCACGGGGAGCTGTTTTTT. Its protein is CASSLVASDHGELFF.

V usage is TRBV7-6 and J usage is TRBJ2-7; the D gene is possibly TRBD2 (5 bases). Looked up from germline, CDR1 is SGHVS and CDR2 is FNYEAQ. This CDR3 has 12 residues. The V gene lost 3 bases and the J gene lost 5 bases, with 8 bases spanning the gap. CDR3: CASSFRGDEQYF. The CDR3 coding sequence is TGTGCCAGCAGCTTCCGGGGTGACGAGCAGTACTTC.